Shown below are 12 T cell receptor beta chains from a single sample sequenced in a study of Graves' ophthalmopathy and Graves' hyperthyroidism. As the template, RNA transcripts were used to amplify TCR beta CDR3 regions. RT-PCR with HTBI primers came first, then second-round multiplex PCR. Via MiXCR, TCRdb re-called the multiplex PCR reads, giving one row per CDR3 protein. This sample has 620,000 or so distinct CDR3 sequences, with over 20% found just once. The sequenced material came from peripheral blood. Receptors were obtained from a young woman with stable Graves' hyperthyroidism. Some clones in this sample may be carry-over from other donors' samples.

J is TRBJ1-5 and V is TRBV6-2 or TRBV6-3, with TRBD1 as a possible D gene (6 bases). The CDR3 has 16 amino acids. V was pared by 6 bases and J by 0 bases, with 15 bases between. Germline assignment: CDR1 MNHEY and CDR2 SVGEGT. The CDR3 DNA is TGTGCCAGCAGGTTAGACTTCAGGGGTAGCAATCAGCCCCAGCATTTT. It translates to CASRLDFRGSNQPQHF.

J is TRBJ1-6 and V is TRBV6-5; 10 bases agree with TRBD1. Germline trimming cut 0 bases from V and 8 bases from J; bases unmatched to any gene: 7. This CDR3 region has 17 residues. Germline V gene lookup returns CDR1 MNHEY and CDR2 SVGAGI. The CDR3, as DNA: TGTGCCAGCAGTTACTCGACAGGGGGCACTAGGTATTCACCCCTCCACTTT. Translated, it gives CASSYSTGGTRYSPLHF.

J is TRBJ2-7 and V is TRBV6-1, with 7 bases matching TRBD2. The CDR3 spans 16 residues. Germline CDR1 is MNHNS and CDR2 is SASEGT. V lost 6 bases to trimming and J lost 2 bases; unmatched junction nucleotides: 13. The CDR3 region has the DNA TGTGCCAGCAGCCCACCACGTGGGGCGGGGGCCTACGAGCAGTACTTC. Its protein is CASSPPRGAGAYEQYF.

Many counts were recorded for this clonotype. The chain joins TRBV11-2 to TRBJ2-5; tentative D call: TRBD1 (6 bases). The CDR3 is 18 residues long. V gave up 3 bases and J gave up 1 base, with 21 bases separating them. Germline V gene lookup returns CDR1 SGHAT and CDR2 FQNNGV. This CDR3 is CASSFSSKTTGPQETQYF. CDR3 DNA: TGTGCCAGCAGCTTTAGTTCAAAAACGACAGGACCCCAAGAGACCCAGTACTTC. Looking up the rest from reference TRBV11-2 and TRBJ2-5 gives the full variable domain: EAGVAQSPRYKIIEKRQSVAFWCNPISGHATLYWYQQILGQGPKLLIQFQNNGVVDDSQLPKDRFSAERLKGVDSTLKIQPAKLEDSAVYLCASSFSSKTTGPQETQYFGPGTRLLVL.

The V call is TRBV6-1, the J call TRBJ2-5, with TRBD2 matching 9 bases. The CDR3 spans 14 residues. J was trimmed by 4 bases and V by 6 bases; bases with no gene match: 6. The V gene's germline CDR1 is MNHNS and CDR2 SASEGT. In DNA, the CDR3 is TGTGCCAGCAGGAGACCAGCGGGGGGAGAGACCCAGTACTTC. Translating it yields CASRRPAGGETQYF.

This clonotype was picked up a small number of times. The rearrangement uses TRBV25-1 and TRBJ2-5; no firm D call. Germline-derived CDR1 and CDR2 are MGHDK and SYGVNS. The CDR3 covers 14 residues. V lost 4 bases and J lost 1, with 10 bases in between. This CDR3 reads CASSVQDRQETQYF. CDR3 DNA sequence: TGTGCCAGCAGTGTGCAGGACCGCCAAGAGACCCAGTACTTC.

This clonotype has ten or more counts. This chain joins TRBV16 and TRBJ1-1; D is uncertain. The V end lost 5 bases, the J end lost 3 bases, and 13 bases lay between the germline ends. The CDR3 is made up of 14 amino acids. Germline V gives CDR1 KGHSY, CDR2 FQNENV. As DNA, the CDR3 is TGTGCCAGCAGCAAACCTGGCGGATACACTGAAGCTTTCTTT. Its protein is CASSKPGGYTEAFF.

This clonotype was counted ten times or more. The CDR3, as DNA: TGTGCCAGCAGCCGAGGATCAGGGGGCTACGAGCAGTACTTC. Protein sequence: CASSRGSGGYEQYF. The chain uses TRBV16 and TRBJ2-7, with TRBD1 matching 7 bases. Germline CDR1 and CDR2: KGHSY and FQNENV. The V and J ends lost 4 bases and 3 bases, in that order; junction bases with no gene match: 6. CDR3 length: 14 amino acids.

This chain connects TRBV18 to TRBJ2-2, with TRBD2 identical over 8 bases. V trimming: 3 bases; J trimming: 1 base; junction bases outside the gene matches: 4. The CDR3 is 16 amino acids. Germline V lookup: CDR1 KGHSH, CDR2 LQKENI. CDR3 sequence: CASSPRLAQNTGELFF. CDR3 in DNA: TGTGCCAGCTCACCCAGACTAGCGCAGAACACCGGGGAGCTGTTTTTT.

The chain recombines TRBV29-1 with TRBJ2-7; 8 bases are a match to TRBD1. Germline loops: CDR1 SQVTM, CDR2 ANQGSEA. After removal of 4 bases from V and 4 bases from J, the junction contained 3 bases not matched to a gene. The CDR3 covers 12 residues. DNA of the CDR3: TGCAGCGTTGTGGACAGGGAGTACGAGCAGTACTTC. It translates to CSVVDREYEQYF.

This clonotype was picked up many times. The chain joins TRBV27 to TRBJ1-2, with D tentatively TRBD1 (5 bases). The CDR3 consists of 14 residues. V was trimmed by 7 bases and J by 8 bases, leaving 20 bases between them. Germline lookup yields CDR1 MNHEY and CDR2 SMNVEV (reference sequence). The CDR3 is CASTSGFGRGGYTF. CDR3 coding DNA: TGTGCCAGCACCTCCGGGTTTGGGAGGGGAGGCTACACCTTC.

The chain is built from TRBV28 and TRBJ1-5; the D gene is possibly TRBD1 (5 bases). Per germline, CDR1 MDHEN and CDR2 SYDVKM. The CDR3 covers 17 residues. V dropped 6 bases and J dropped 0 bases, with 18 bases sitting between them. CDR3 bases: TGTGCCAGCAGCGAAATTCGACAGACTTATAGCAATCAGCCCCAGCATTTT. Its translation: CASSEIRQTYSNQPQHF.